This T cell receptor beta chain appears in the sequencing data of a study of shared clonotypes between healthy human individuals. About the research overall: The donors, a couple of women and a few men, were aged 18 to 49. Findings and caveats of the study: Sorted-subset sequencing, rarefaction showed, was incomplete despite large depth.

About this clone: What it recognizes is unknown.

The assay was immunoSEQ multiplex PCR, and TCRdb's table has in-frame clones only and misses some. The sample carries about 1.4 million clones, roughly 96% recorded once. Every one of the donors was a Caucasian adult that lived in Nashville, Tennessee. The receptor comes from a man aged 25 to 40 in good health. Sequencing was carried out using naive CD4+ T cells sorted from blood. Subset described: CD45RA+ positively selected.

The CDR3 DNA reads TGTGCCAGCAGCCGGCCGGGAGATAGCAATCAGCCCCAGCATTTT. Its protein is CASSRPGDSNQPQHF. This chain joins TRBV28 and TRBJ1-5; no definite D call. Germline V gives CDR1 MDHEN, CDR2 SYDVKM. The CDR3 extends over 15 amino acids. V lost 6 bases, J lost 0 bases, and 12 bases lay in between.